This TCR beta chain was profiled in a study of tumor and adjacent non-tumor tissue in lung cancer (dated by TCRdb to the late 2010s). Looking at the study overall: Patients with adenocarcinoma (about 12), squamous cell carcinoma (2) and small cell lung cancer (1) were included in the cohort. The 15 enrolled patients, of whom around 10 were men and 5 were women, were aged 31 to 76 years and were diagnosed with TNM stage I to III disease. Sequencing produced fewer than 150,000,000 productive TCRbeta reads in total, an average of about 4.2 million reads per sample. Using bulk TCRbeta repertoires from around 14 lung cancer patients, the study set lung tumor tissue side by side with matched distant non-tumor lung tissue. Around 31 paired specimens, one tumor and one normal lung sample per patient, were profiled by TCRbeta CDR3 sequencing. Here is what the overall study found, with its caveats: Tumor tissue showed significantly greater TCR diversity (inverse Simpson) than normal lung tissue (about 400 vs 180, P = 0.0075, Mann-Whitney U test). Younger patients had significantly higher TCR diversity, and higher tumor TCR diversity was associated with shorter overall and disease-free survival. Peripheral blood was not sequenced, so blood TCRbeta repertoires were not examined in the lung cancer patients of the study. The top 100 clones accounted for a significantly larger cumulative portion of the repertoire in normal lung than in tumor tissue. Neither the sequencing platform nor unique molecular identifiers are mentioned in the methods. Only about 15 patients were in the cohort, and the authors stated that larger samples and more detailed clinical data are needed.

CDR1 MNHNY and CDR2 SVGAGI were looked up in the germline V gene (reference sequence). The V and J ends are trimmed by 8 bases and 2 bases, leaving 13 bases between them. The CDR3 contains 14 residues, cysteine and phenylalanine counted. Solely the CDR3 DNA is kept, with 42 bases framed from the first base. The receptor library was made with multiplex PCR. Sequencer: Illumina HiSeq 2500. TCRbeta libraries were constructed through three rounds of nested PCR with primers (Table S4) according to protocols adapted from ARM-PCR. PCR products of 200-500 bp were gel-excised and purified with the QIAquick gel extraction kit before sequencing. The original pipeline was this. Reads were cleaned using Trimmomatic, were merged into complete CDR3 sequences using FLASH, and were assigned to V(D)J germline segments using MiTCR. Clonal diversity was computed as the inverse Simpson's index with VDJtools. A read counted as productive if the sequence was in-frame and lacked a premature stop codon. TCRdb ran its own pipeline on the public reads, namely fastp trimming at Q25 and MiXCR clone calling, and kept in-frame beta chains. Every entry covers one CDR3 protein and lists the most common genes and DNA from its rows. The V and J calls were determined by TCRdb, not by the authors. The sample table shows more than 85,000 distinct CDR3 sequences, and around 57% are seen once. The leading ten clones occupy around a fifth of the sample.

Regarding this clonotype: Its antigen is unknown. No base quality values were provided; no much bigger clone lies one nucleotide off.

RNA was isolated from bulk, unsorted tissue, and RNA quality was assessed with a NanoDrop ND-1000 and an Agilent 2100. Normal lung samples were distant non-tumor tissue taken more than 3 cm from the tumor edge. Newly diagnosed lung cancer patients without prior chemotherapy who had been admitted for thoracic surgery in China between August and November 2014 were enrolled as donors. Patients with previous radiotherapy or chemotherapy, or with another concurrent cancer, were excluded from the study. Surgical tissue pieces of about 1-2.1 cm3 were preserved in RNAlater solution and stored at -80 °C until use.

Recombination connected TRBV6-6 to TRBJ2-1; tentative D gene TRBD1, with 7 bases matching. This TCR was sampled from a man aged 55 to 70 with non-small cell lung cancer. The sample taken for sequencing was distant non-tumor lung tissue. The DNA reads as follows: TGTGCCAGCTTCCCAGGGGGGACCTACAATGAGCAGTTCTTC. This is translated as CASFPGGTYNEQFF.